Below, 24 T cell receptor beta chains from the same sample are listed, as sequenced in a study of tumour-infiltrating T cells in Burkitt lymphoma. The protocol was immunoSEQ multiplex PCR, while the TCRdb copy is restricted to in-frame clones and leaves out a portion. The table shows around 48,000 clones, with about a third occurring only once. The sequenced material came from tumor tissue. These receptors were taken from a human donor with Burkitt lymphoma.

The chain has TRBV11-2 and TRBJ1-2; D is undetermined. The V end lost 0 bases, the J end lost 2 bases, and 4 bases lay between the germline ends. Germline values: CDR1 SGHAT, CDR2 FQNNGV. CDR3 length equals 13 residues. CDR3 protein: CASSLEVNYGYTF. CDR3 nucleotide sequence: TGTGCCAGCAGCTTAGAAGTAAACTATGGCTACACCTTC.

The CDR3 is CASSQGGGINIQYF. CDR3 nucleotide sequence: TGCGCCAGCAGCCAAGGCGGGGGAATAAACATTCAGTACTTC. The chain couples TRBV4-1 to TRBJ2-4; TRBD2 matches at 7 bases. This CDR3 contains 14 residues. Germline CDR1 reads MGHRA; CDR2 reads YSYEKL. The J segment lost 6 bases and the V segment lost 1 base, leaving 3 bases of the junction unmatched.

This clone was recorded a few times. The CDR3, as DNA: TGTGCCAGCAGCTTAGCGCATAACTATGGCTACACCTTC. Translating gives CASSLAHNYGYTF. This rearrangement joins TRBV7-2 to TRBJ1-2, with no clear D. This CDR3 has 13 amino acids. Germline V CDR1 and CDR2: SGHTA, FQGNSA. The V end was cut by 0 bases, the J end by 1 base, with 3 bases between.

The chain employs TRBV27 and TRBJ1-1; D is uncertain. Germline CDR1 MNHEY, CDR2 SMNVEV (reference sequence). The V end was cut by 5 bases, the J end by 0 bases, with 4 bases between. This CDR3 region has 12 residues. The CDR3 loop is CASSLMNTEAFF. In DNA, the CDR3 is TGTGCCAGCAGTCTCATGAACACTGAAGCTTTCTTT.

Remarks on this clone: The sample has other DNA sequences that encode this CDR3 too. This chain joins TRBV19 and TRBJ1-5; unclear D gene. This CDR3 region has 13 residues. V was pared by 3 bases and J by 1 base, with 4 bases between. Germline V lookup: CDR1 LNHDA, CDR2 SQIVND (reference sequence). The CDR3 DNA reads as TGTGCCAGTAGTATGGACAGCAATCAGCCCCAGCATTTT. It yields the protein CASSMDSNQPQHF.

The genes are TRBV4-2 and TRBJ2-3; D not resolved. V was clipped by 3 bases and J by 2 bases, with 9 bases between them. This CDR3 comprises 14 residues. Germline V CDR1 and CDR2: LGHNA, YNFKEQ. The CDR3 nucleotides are TGTGCCAGCAGCCAGGACGACCCCACAGATACGCAGTATTTT. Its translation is CASSQDDPTDTQYF.

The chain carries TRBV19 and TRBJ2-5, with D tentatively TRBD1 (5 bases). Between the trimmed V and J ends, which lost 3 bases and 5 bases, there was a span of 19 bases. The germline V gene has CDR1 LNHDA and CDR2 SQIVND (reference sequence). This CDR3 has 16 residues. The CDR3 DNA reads TGTGCCAGTAGTATTACGGCCGCTCGGGCAGGGGAGACCCAGTACTTC. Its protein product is CASSITAARAGETQYF.

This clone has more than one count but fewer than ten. The CDR3 DNA is TGCGCCAGCAACCTAGCGGGGCGACCGGGAGATACGCAGTATTTT. It codes for CASNLAGRPGDTQYF. V usage is TRBV4-1 and J usage is TRBJ2-3, with 9 bases aligning to TRBD2. J gave up 5 bases and V 7 bases, and 10 bases lay outside the gene matches. Looked up from germline, CDR1 is MGHRA and CDR2 is YSYEKL. There are 15 residues in the CDR3.

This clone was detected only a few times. The CDR3 bases are TGCGCCAGCAGCCAAGGGGGACGGGCGGAAGCTTTCTTT. Encoded protein: CASSQGGRAEAFF. The chain links TRBV4-1 to TRBJ1-1, with D possibly TRBD1 on 5 matching bases. The ends were cut back, 1 base at V and 8 bases at J, with 11 bases in the middle. This CDR3 comprises 13 residues. Germline-derived CDR1 and CDR2 are MGHRA and YSYEKL.

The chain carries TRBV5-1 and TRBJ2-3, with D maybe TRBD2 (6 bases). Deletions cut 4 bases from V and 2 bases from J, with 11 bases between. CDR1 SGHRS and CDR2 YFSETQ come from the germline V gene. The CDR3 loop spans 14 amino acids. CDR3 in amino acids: CASSMGLATDTQYF. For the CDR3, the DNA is TGCGCCAGCAGCATGGGACTCGCCACAGATACGCAGTATTTT.

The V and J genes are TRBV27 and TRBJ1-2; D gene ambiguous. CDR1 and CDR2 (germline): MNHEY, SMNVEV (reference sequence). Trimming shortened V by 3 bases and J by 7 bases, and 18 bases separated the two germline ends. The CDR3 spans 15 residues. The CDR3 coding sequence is TGTGCCAGCAGTTTCCATGTTTATGGGGAGGGTGGCTACACCTTC. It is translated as CASSFHVYGEGGYTF.

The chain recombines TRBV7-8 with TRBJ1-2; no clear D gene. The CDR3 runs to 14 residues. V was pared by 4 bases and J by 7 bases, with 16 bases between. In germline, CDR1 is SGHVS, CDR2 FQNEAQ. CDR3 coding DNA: TGTGCCAGCAGCTCAGCAGGCCTCCCGGGTGGCTACACCTTC. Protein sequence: CASSSAGLPGGYTF.

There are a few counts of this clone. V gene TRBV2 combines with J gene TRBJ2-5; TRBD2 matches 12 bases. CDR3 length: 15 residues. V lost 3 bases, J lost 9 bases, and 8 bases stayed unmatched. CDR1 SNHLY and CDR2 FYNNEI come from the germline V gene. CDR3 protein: CASSDLAGGKMAQYF. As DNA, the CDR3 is TGTGCCAGCAGTGATCTAGCGGGGGGGAAAATGGCCCAGTACTTC.

The DNA of the CDR3 is TGCGCCAGCAGCCAAGACGGGGGGGCTGTGAACACCGGGGAGCTGTTTTTT. This gives the protein CASSQDGGAVNTGELFF. This chain connects TRBV4-3 to TRBJ2-2; the match to TRBD2 covers 8 bases. J lost 1 base, V lost 0 bases, and 4 bases had no gene match. CDR3 size: 17 residues. Germline lookup yields CDR1 LGHNA and CDR2 YSLEER.

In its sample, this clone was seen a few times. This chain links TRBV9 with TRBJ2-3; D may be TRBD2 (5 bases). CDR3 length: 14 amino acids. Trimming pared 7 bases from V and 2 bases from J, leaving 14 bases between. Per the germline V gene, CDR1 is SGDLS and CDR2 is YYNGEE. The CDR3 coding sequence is TGTGCCAGCGGCCGGTGGGGAGACACAGATACGCAGTATTTT. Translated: CASGRWGDTDTQYF.

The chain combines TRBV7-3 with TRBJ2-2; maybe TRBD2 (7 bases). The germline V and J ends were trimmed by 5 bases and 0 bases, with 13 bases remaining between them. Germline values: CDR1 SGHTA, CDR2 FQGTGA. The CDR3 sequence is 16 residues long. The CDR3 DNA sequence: TGTGCCAGCAGCCGTGGGGGGGCGCCGAACACCGGGGAGCTGTTTTTT. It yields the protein CASSRGGAPNTGELFF.

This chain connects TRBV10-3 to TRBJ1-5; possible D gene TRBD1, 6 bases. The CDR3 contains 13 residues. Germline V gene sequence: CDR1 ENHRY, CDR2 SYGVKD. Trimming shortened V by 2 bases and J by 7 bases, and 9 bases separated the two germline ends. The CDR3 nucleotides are TGTGCCATCAGTGAGGCGGACAGACAGCCCCAGCATTTT. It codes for CAISEADRQPQHF.

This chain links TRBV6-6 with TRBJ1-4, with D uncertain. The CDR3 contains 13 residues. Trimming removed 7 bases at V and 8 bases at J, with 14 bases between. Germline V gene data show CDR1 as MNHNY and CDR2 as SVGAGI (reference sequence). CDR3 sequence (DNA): TGTGCCAGCAATAACGGAAGGAGGGAAAAACTGTTTTTT. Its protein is CASNNGRREKLFF.

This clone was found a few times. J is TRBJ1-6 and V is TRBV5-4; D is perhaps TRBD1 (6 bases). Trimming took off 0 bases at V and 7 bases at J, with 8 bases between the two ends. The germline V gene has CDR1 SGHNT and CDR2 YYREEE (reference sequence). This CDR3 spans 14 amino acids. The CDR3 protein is CASSLGGGNSPLHF. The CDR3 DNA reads TGTGCCAGCAGCTTGGGAGGGGGGAATTCACCCCTCCACTTT.

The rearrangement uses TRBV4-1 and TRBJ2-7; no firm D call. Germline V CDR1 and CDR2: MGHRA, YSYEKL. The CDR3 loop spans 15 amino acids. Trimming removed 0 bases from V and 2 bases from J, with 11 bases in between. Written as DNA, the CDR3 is TGCGCCAGCAGCCAAGATTCGTCCAGAGCCTACGAGCAGTACTTC. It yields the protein CASSQDSSRAYEQYF.

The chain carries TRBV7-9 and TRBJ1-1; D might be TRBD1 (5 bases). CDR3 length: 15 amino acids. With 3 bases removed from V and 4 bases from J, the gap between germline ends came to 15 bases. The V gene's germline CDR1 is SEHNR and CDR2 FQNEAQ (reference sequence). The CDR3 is CASSLKGGRGTEAFF. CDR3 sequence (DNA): TGTGCCAGCAGCTTGAAAGGTGGGAGGGGCACTGAAGCTTTCTTT.

CDR3 amino acids: CASSWDPMNTEAFF. As DNA, the CDR3 is TGCGCCAGCAGCTGGGACCCCATGAACACTGAAGCTTTCTTT. The chain couples TRBV5-1 to TRBJ1-1; TRBD1 might be the D (5 bases). V lost 3 bases and J 0 bases, leaving 9 bases between the germline ends. CDR1 and CDR2 (germline): SGHRS, YFSETQ. This CDR3 spans 14 amino acids.

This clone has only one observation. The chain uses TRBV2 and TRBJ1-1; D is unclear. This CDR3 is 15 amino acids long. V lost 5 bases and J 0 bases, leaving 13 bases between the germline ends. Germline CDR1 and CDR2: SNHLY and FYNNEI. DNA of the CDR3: TGTGCCAGCAGTTCCGGTGCTCAAATGAACACTGAAGCTTTCTTT. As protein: CASSSGAQMNTEAFF.

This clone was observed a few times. This chain's CDR3 is CASSSHAGYPVSPLHF. CDR3 coding DNA: TGTGCCAGCAGCTCGCATGCGGGTTACCCTGTGTCACCCCTCCACTTT. The chain employs TRBV7-2 and TRBJ1-6; D remains unclear. Per germline, CDR1 SGHTA and CDR2 FQGNSA. This CDR3 has 16 residues. Trimming took 4 bases from V and 10 from J, leaving 20 bases between them.